The rows below give T cell receptor beta chains drawn from one sample of a study of OX40 agonist ivuxolimab in advanced cancers. Sequenced by immunoSEQ multiplex PCR; TCRdb stores in-frame clones only, minus some. The sample has approximately 79,000 clones, approximately 93% seen once. The sample was CD4+ or CD8+ T cells sorted from blood, taken in a trial of the OX40 agonist ivuxolimab. The origin of the receptors is an adult with an advanced solid tumor such as melanoma, head and neck, liver or kidney cancer. Each CDR3 is given with its conserved first and last residue. Fields, in order: J gene, D gene, clone size, V gene, CDR3 protein, CDR3 DNA. D genes are given only for firm matches. Clone size, where shown, is once, few, many, or a class for clones that have expanded.

TRBJ1-4 | . | . | TRBV13 | CASSTRTVGTNEKLFF | TGTGCCAGCAGCACCCGGACCGTTGGAACTAATGAAAAACTGTTTTTT
TRBJ1-2 | . | . | TRBV28 | CASSLLAVNYGYTF | TGTGCCAGCAGTTTATTGGCGGTTAACTATGGCTACACCTTC
TRBJ1-1 | . | . | TRBV20-1 | CSARLNTEAFF | TGCAGTGCTAGGCTGAACACTGAAGCTTTCTTT
TRBJ2-3 | . | . | TRBV6-5 | CASSYWSRDTQYF | TGTGCCAGCAGTTACTGGTCGAGAGATACGCAGTATTTT
TRBJ2-1 | TRBD2 | . | TRBV11-1 | CASSSWGGSYNEQFF | TGTGCCAGCAGCTCCTGGGGGGGCTCCTACAATGAGCAGTTCTTC
TRBJ2-3 | TRBD1 | . | TRBV27 | CASSTSTGFTDTQYF | TGTGCCAGCAGTACATCGACAGGGTTCACAGATACGCAGTATTTT
TRBJ1-2 | . | . | TRBV5-4 | CASSRRGELRYGYTF | TGTGCCAGCAGCCGTAGGGGGGAGCTCCGGTATGGCTACACCTTC
TRBJ1-4 | TRBD1 | . | TRBV18 | CASSPRQGLATNEKLFF | TGTGCCAGCTCACCCCGACAGGGGTTAGCAACTAATGAAAAACTGTTTTTT
TRBJ1-1 | . | . | TRBV6-5 | CASSYSRENTEAFF | TGTGCCAGCAGTTACTCCCGGGAAAACACTGAAGCTTTCTTT
TRBJ1-4 | TRBD1 | . | TRBV5-4 | CASSLGGPGQGILNEKLFF | TGTGCCAGCAGCTTGGGGGGGCCCGGACAGGGGATTCTCAATGAAAAACTGTTTTTT
TRBJ2-2 | . | . | TRBV15 | CATSRDRHGGELFF | TGTGCCACCAGCAGAGATAGGCACGGCGGGGAGCTGTTTTTT
TRBJ2-7 | . | . | TRBV19 | CASSMAAGEYEQYF | TGTGCCAGTAGTATGGCGGCAGGGGAGTACGAGCAGTACTTC
TRBJ1-1 | . | . | TRBV6-5 | CASSGQFEAFF | TGTGCCAGCAGCGGACAATTTGAAGCTTTCTTT
TRBJ2-7 | TRBD2 | . | TRBV2 | CASSARLAGDEQYF | TGTGCCAGCAGTGCAAGACTAGCTGGCGACGAGCAGTACTTC
TRBJ2-1 | TRBD1 | . | TRBV4-1 | CASSTQGADEQFF | TGCGCCAGCAGCACCCAGGGGGCAGATGAGCAGTTCTTC
TRBJ1-1 | . | . | TRBV15 | CATSRSGHPNTEAFF | TGTGCCACCAGCAGGTCGGGACACCCGAACACTGAAGCTTTCTTT
TRBJ2-7 | . | . | TRBV7-9 | CASDSGQAPYEQYF | TGTGCCAGCGACTCAGGTCAGGCTCCCTACGAGCAGTACTTC
TRBJ2-7 | TRBD1 | . | TRBV5-1 | CASSSRRGPSSYEQYF | TGCGCCAGCAGCTCTCGCAGGGGGCCGAGCTCCTACGAGCAGTACTTC
TRBJ2-1 | TRBD2 | . | TRBV29-1 | CSVEQTSGRFDEQFF | TGCAGCGTTGAACAGACTAGCGGGAGGTTCGATGAGCAGTTCTTC
TRBJ1-6 | . | . | TRBV6-5 | CAGSSLEGRMNSPLHF | TGTGCCGGCAGTTCCCTCGAGGGACGGATGAATTCACCCCTCCACTTT
TRBJ2-1 | . | . | TRBV5-5 | CASSLGLGPDPWDPEQFF | TGTGCCAGCAGCTTGGGGTTGGGGCCCGACCCTTGGGATCCTGAGCAGTTCTTC
TRBJ2-1 | . | . | TRBV7-8 | CASSKRTVYNEQFF | TGTGCCAGCAGCAAGAGGACAGTTTACAATGAGCAGTTCTTC
TRBJ2-6 | . | . | TRBV30 | CAWNDGTYGANVLTF | TGTGCCTGGAATGACGGGACGTACGGGGCCAACGTCCTGACTTTC
TRBJ1-2 | . | . | TRBV29-1 | CSAWTPPDYGYTF | TGCAGCGCCTGGACACCCCCGGACTATGGCTACACCTTC
TRBJ1-2 | . | . | TRBV10-2 | CASRGIDSSNGNYGYTF | TGCGCCAGCCGTGGGATCGACAGCTCAAACGGGAACTATGGCTACACCTTC
TRBJ1-1 | . | few | TRBV9 | CASSVEGGPEAFF | TGTGCCAGCAGCGTAGAAGGTGGGCCCGAAGCTTTCTTT
TRBJ1-6 | . | . | TRBV7-9 | CASSLIVQGDSPLHF | TGTGCCAGCAGCTTAATAGTGCAGGGAGATTCACCCCTCCACTTT
TRBJ2-7 | . | . | TRBV5-8 | CASSLRAGSYEQYF | TGTGCCAGCAGCCTCCGGGCAGGATCCTACGAGCAGTACTTC
TRBJ2-6 | . | . | TRBV5-1 | CASRSPLVLSGANVLTF | TGCGCCAGCAGGTCCCCCCTGGTACTCTCTGGGGCCAACGTCCTGACTTTC
TRBJ1-1 | . | . | TRBV27 | CASSLSSLNTEAFF | TGTGCCAGCAGTTTAAGTTCTCTGAACACTGAAGCTTTCTTT
TRBJ2-7 | TRBD1 | . | TRBV7-9 | CASSIPGQGYYEQYF | TGTGCCAGCAGCATCCCGGGACAGGGCTACTACGAGCAGTACTTC
TRBJ1-5 | . | . | TRBV19 | CASSIWTEPYQPQHF | TGTGCCAGTAGTATTTGGACAGAACCCTATCAGCCCCAGCATTTT
TRBJ1-2 | . | . | TRBV6-5 | CASSYSRDYGYTF | TGTGCCAGCAGTTACTCCAGGGACTATGGCTACACCTTC
TRBJ2-7 | . | . | TRBV27 | CASSPSTTGLLEQYF | TGTGCCAGCAGCCCTTCTACGACAGGCCTCCTAGAGCAGTACTTC
TRBJ1-6 | TRBD1 | . | TRBV7-2 | CASSSPRQGSYNSPLHF | TGTGCCAGCAGCTCCCCCAGACAGGGCTCCTATAATTCACCCCTCCACTTT
TRBJ1-6 | . | . | TRBV6-1 | CVSGGGSSYNSPLHF | TGTGTCAGCGGAGGGGGGAGCTCCTATAATTCACCCCTCCACTTT
TRBJ2-4 | . | . | TRBV5-6 | CASSAPGWDIQYF | TGTGCCAGCAGCGCACCAGGGTGGGACATTCAGTACTTC
TRBJ1-6 | . | . | TRBV2 | CASSGVVVNSPLHF | TGTGCCAGCAGTGGCGTGGTCGTCAATTCACCCCTCCACTTT
TRBJ2-7 | . | . | TRBV5-1 | CASSLERSGGWYEQYF | TGCGCCAGCAGCTTGGAGAGGTCCGGGGGCTGGTACGAGCAGTACTTC
TRBJ2-5 | TRBD2 | . | TRBV4-1 | CASSQDSSAGGLETQYF | TGCGCCAGCAGCCAAGATTCTTCAGCGGGGGGTCTAGAGACCCAGTACTTC
TRBJ1-1 | TRBD1 | . | TRBV19 | CASSSRDRLRLGDTEAFF | TGTGCCAGTAGTTCCCGGGACAGGTTAAGATTGGGGGACACTGAAGCTTTCTTT
TRBJ2-7 | . | . | TRBV5-4 | CASSLGQGSYEQYF | TGTGCCAGCAGCTTGGGTCAGGGATCCTACGAGCAGTACTTC
TRBJ2-2 | TRBD1 | . | TRBV7-8 | CASSPGYRGPSMGELFF | TGTGCCAGCAGCCCAGGTTACAGGGGACCCTCGATGGGGGAGCTGTTTTTT
TRBJ2-7 | . | . | TRBV11-2 | CASSLGGGTYDEQYF | TGTGCCAGCAGCCTGGGTGGAGGAACCTACGACGAGCAGTACTTC
TRBJ2-5 | . | . | TRBV5-6 | CASSSDSRELVRETQYF | TGTGCCAGCAGTTCCGATTCGAGGGAATTGGTGAGAGAGACCCAGTACTTC
TRBJ2-5 | . | . | TRBV7-7 | CASSPSQTQYF | TGTGCCAGCAGCCCCTCGCAGACCCAGTACTTC
TRBJ1-4 | . | . | TRBV7-8 | CASSLKATNEKLFF | TGTGCCAGCAGCTTGAAAGCAACTAATGAAAAACTGTTTTTT
TRBJ1-1 | . | . | TRBV6-5 | CASSYSRMNTEAFF | TGTGCCAGCAGTTACTCCCGAATGAACACTGAAGCTTTCTTT
TRBJ1-2 | TRBD1 | . | TRBV28 | CASSTRDRASFNYGYTF | TGTGCCAGCAGTACCCGGGACAGGGCATCCTTCAACTATGGCTACACCTTC
TRBJ2-1 | . | . | TRBV27 | CASSLWNNEQFF | TGTGCCAGCAGTTTGTGGAACAATGAGCAGTTCTTC
TRBJ1-6 | TRBD1 | . | TRBV7-6 | CASSLGQGARNSPLHF | TGTGCCAGCAGCTTAGGACAGGGGGCCCGGAATTCACCCCTCCACTTT
TRBJ1-1 | . | . | TRBV19 | CASSLGGANTEAFF | TGTGCCAGTAGTCTTGGGGGCGCAAACACTGAAGCTTTCTTT